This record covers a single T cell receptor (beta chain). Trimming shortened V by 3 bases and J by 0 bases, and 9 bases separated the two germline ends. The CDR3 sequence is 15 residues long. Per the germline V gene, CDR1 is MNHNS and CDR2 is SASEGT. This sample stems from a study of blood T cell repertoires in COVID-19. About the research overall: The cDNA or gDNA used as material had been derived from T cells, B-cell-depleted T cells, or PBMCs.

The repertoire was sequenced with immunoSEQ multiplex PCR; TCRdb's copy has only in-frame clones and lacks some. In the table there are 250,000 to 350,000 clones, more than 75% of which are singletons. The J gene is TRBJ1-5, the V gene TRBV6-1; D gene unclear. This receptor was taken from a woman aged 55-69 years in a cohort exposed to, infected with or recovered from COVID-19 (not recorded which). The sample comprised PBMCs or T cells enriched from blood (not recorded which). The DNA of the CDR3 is TGTGCCAGCAGTGAGACATACCGTAGCAATCAGCCCCAGCATTTT. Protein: CASSETYRSNQPQHF.